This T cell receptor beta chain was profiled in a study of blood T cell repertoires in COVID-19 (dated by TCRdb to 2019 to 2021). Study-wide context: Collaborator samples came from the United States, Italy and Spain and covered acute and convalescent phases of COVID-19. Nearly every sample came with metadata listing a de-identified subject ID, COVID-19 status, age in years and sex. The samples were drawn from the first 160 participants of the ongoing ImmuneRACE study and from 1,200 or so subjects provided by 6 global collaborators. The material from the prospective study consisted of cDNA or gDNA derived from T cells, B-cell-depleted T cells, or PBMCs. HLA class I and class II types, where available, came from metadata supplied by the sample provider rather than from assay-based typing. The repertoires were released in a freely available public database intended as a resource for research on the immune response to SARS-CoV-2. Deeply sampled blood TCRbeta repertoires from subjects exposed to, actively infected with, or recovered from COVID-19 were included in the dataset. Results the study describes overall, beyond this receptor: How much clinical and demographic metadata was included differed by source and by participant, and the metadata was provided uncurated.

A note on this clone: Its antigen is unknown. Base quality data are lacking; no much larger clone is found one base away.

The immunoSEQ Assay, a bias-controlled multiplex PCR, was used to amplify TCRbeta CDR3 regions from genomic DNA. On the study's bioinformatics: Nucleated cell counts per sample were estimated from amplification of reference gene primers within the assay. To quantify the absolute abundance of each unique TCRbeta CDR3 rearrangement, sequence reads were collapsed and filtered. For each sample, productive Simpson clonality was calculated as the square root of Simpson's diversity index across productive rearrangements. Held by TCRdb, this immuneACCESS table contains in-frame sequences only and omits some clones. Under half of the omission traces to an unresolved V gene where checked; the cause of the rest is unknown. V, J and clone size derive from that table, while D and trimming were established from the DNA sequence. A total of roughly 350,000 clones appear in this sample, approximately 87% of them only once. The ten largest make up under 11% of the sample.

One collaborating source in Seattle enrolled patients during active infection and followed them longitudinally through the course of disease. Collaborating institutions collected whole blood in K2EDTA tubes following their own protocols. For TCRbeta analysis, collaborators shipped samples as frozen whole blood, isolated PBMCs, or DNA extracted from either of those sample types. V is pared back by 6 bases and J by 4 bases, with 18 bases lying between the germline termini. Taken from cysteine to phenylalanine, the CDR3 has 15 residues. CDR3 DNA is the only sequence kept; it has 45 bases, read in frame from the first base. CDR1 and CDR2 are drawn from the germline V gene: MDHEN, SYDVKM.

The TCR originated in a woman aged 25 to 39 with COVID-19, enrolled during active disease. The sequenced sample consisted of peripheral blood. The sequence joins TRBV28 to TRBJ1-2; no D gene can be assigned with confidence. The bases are TGTGCCAGCAGCTCCCCCCCGGGCGGGATCTATGGCTACACCTTC. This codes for CASSSPPGGIYGYTF.